The 22 T cell receptor beta chains listed next were all sequenced from one sample in a study of blood T cell repertoires in COVID-19. Some clones are missing from TCRdb's copy, which holds only in-frame ones; the method was immunoSEQ multiplex PCR. The sample lists about 78,000 clones, roughly 87% occurring once. The sample comprised peripheral blood. The origin of the receptors is a woman aged 45-65 years in a cohort sampled during active COVID-19.

This chain uses TRBV5-4 with TRBJ2-7; a possible D gene is TRBD1 (5 bases). CDR3 size: 15 residues. Trimming stripped 4 bases from V and 2 bases from J, with 16 bases between. CDR1 and CDR2 from the germline V gene are SGHNT and YYREEE (reference sequence). CDR3 coding DNA: TGTGCCAGCAGCCCCGGACACCCGTCCACCTACGAGCAGTACTTC. This encodes CASSPGHPSTYEQYF.

The genes are TRBV19 and TRBJ2-5, with D tentatively TRBD2 (5 bases). This CDR3 is 15 amino acids long. The ends were cut back, 3 bases at V and 4 bases at J, with 15 bases in the middle. CDR1 and CDR2 from the germline V gene are LNHDA and SQIVND (reference sequence). CDR3 nucleotides: TGTGCCAGTAGTATCCTCCTAGGTGGAGGAGAGACCCAGTACTTC. The encoded protein is CASSILLGGGETQYF.

This clone was counted only a few times. The chain employs TRBV6-1 and TRBJ2-5, with 11 bases aligning to TRBD1. Germline V gene sequence: CDR1 MNHNS, CDR2 SASEGT. The J segment lost 3 bases and the V segment lost 4 bases, leaving 7 bases of the junction unmatched. The CDR3 loop spans 16 amino acids. The CDR3 DNA sequence: TGTGCCAGCAGTGGTTTATGGGACAGGGGGGAAGAGACCCAGTACTTC. Translation gives CASSGLWDRGEETQYF.

The chain uses TRBV15 and TRBJ2-1; maybe TRBD2 (6 bases). Trimming removed 1 base from V and 10 bases from J, with 8 bases in between. CDR3 length: 12 amino acids. Germline CDR1 LNHNV, CDR2 YYDKDF (reference sequence). CDR3 protein: CATSRVAAEQFF. For the CDR3, the DNA is TGTGCCACCAGCAGAGTAGCGGCAGAGCAGTTCTTC. The whole variable domain, remainder taken from reference TRBV15 and TRBJ2-1, is DAMVIQNPRYQVTQFGKPVTLSCSQTLNHNVMYWYQQKSSQAPKLLFHYYDKDFNNEADTPDNFQSRRPNTSFCFLDIRSPGLGDTAMYLCATSRVAAEQFFGPGTRLTVL.

The gene calls are TRBV29-1 and TRBJ1-5; 7 nucleotides align to TRBD1. CDR1 SQVTM and CDR2 ANQGSEA come from the germline V gene. Trimming at V came to 7 bases and at J to 7 bases, leaving 7 bases not matched to a gene. This CDR3 has 12 amino acids. This CDR3 reads CSASGGMQPQHF. Written as DNA, the CDR3 is TGCAGCGCGTCAGGGGGAATGCAGCCCCAGCATTTT.

CDR3 sequence (DNA): TGTGCCACCAGTGATTCCCGGGACAGCTTTTGGAATGAGCAGTTCTTC. Protein: CATSDSRDSFWNEQFF. This chain joins TRBV24-1 and TRBJ2-1; 7 bases map to TRBD1. CDR3 length equals 16 residues. V was clipped by 2 bases and J by 7 bases; unmatched bases: 10. Germline lookup yields CDR1 KGHDR and CDR2 SFDVKD.

This clone was counted once. J is TRBJ2-1 and V is TRBV28; D not certain. The length of the CDR3 is 15 residues. Between the trimmed V and J ends, which lost 5 bases and 0 bases, there was a span of 11 bases. The germline V gene encodes CDR1 MDHEN and CDR2 SYDVKM. The CDR3 bases are TGTGCCAGCAGTCCCGCTCTGAGCTCCTACAATGAGCAGTTCTTC. Translation gives CASSPALSSYNEQFF.

The chain joins TRBV30 to TRBJ1-1; D is unclear. Germline CDR1 is GTSNPN and CDR2 is SVGIG (reference sequence). The CDR3 is 14 amino acids. V was clipped by 2 bases and J by 1 base, with 11 bases between them. CDR3 sequence: CAWSPWRANTEAFF. In DNA, the CDR3 is TGTGCCTGGAGTCCCTGGAGGGCGAACACTGAAGCTTTCTTT. Using reference TRBV30 and TRBJ1-1 for the parts outside the CDR3, the full variable domain is SQTIHQWPATLVQPVGSPLSLECTVEGTSNPNLYWYRQAAGRGLQLLFYSVGIGQISSEVPQNLSASRPQDRQFILSSKKLLLSDSGFYLCAWSPWRANTEAFFGQGTRLTVV.

This clone was counted a few times. This chain joins TRBV7-9 and TRBJ2-3; D might be TRBD2 (5 bases). CDR1 and CDR2 (germline): SEHNR, FQNEAQ (reference sequence). The ends were cut back, 3 bases at V and 3 bases at J, with 13 bases in the middle. The CDR3 spans 15 residues. This CDR3 reads CASSFPTTSTDTQYF. The CDR3 nucleotides read TGTGCCAGCAGCTTCCCTACAACTAGTACAGATACGCAGTATTTT.

The chain employs TRBV11-2 and TRBJ2-7; D ambiguous. The CDR3 contains 11 residues. The V gene lost 5 bases and the J gene lost 5 bases, with 7 bases spanning the gap. Germline V gene sequence: CDR1 SGHAT, CDR2 FQNNGV. CDR3 bases: TGTGCCAGCAGCCCCAGTCACGAGCAGTACTTC. Amino acids: CASSPSHEQYF.

The CDR3 bases are TGTGCCAGCAGTTACGGGACAGGGGTCCCCTACGAGCAGTACTTC. Translated: CASSYGTGVPYEQYF. The chain recombines TRBV6-5 with TRBJ2-7; 10 bases match TRBD1. This CDR3 has 15 amino acids. Germline-derived CDR1 and CDR2 are MNHEY and SVGAGI. Losses at the gene ends were 2 bases for V and 2 bases for J; bases not matched to a gene: 3.

The V and J genes are TRBV19 and TRBJ1-3, with D possibly being TRBD1 (6 bases). The CDR3 has 15 amino acids. V was shortened by 3 bases and J by 4 bases, with 13 bases between the two germline ends. The germline gives CDR1 LNHDA, CDR2 SQIVND (reference sequence). The CDR3 DNA reads TGTGCCAGTAGTATTGGCCGGACAGAGGGAAACACCATATATTTT. This translates into CASSIGRTEGNTIYF.

The chain employs TRBV15 and TRBJ1-1; unclear D gene. The CDR3 loop spans 15 amino acids. V shed 0 bases and J shed 0 bases, with 8 bases lying between them. Germline V gene data show CDR1 as LNHNV and CDR2 as YYDKDF (reference sequence). In DNA, the CDR3 is TGTGCCACCAGCAGAGATCAGGTTCTGAACACTGAAGCTTTCTTT. Translating it yields CATSRDQVLNTEAFF.

The V gene is TRBV12-5, the J gene TRBJ1-6; TRBD1 is a possible D gene (5 bases). Trimming cost V 1 base and J 2 bases, with 12 bases left between them. The CDR3 is 17 residues long. Germline CDR1 reads LGHNT; CDR2 reads FRNRAP. The CDR3 coding sequence is TGTGCTAGTGGTTTGGATCAACAGGAACCCTATAATTCACCCCTCCACTTT. Translating gives CASGLDQQEPYNSPLHF.

The gene calls are TRBV7-6 and TRBJ1-1; D is possibly TRBD1 (6 bases). The CDR3 spans 13 residues. Trimming removed 5 bases from V and 1 base from J, with 8 bases in between. Germline lookup yields CDR1 SGHVS and CDR2 FNYEAQ. The CDR3 spells CASSIRGNTEAFF. CDR3 coding DNA: TGTGCCAGCAGCATCAGGGGGAACACTGAAGCTTTCTTT.

This clone was seen only once. This chain connects TRBV23-1 to TRBJ2-1, with D possibly TRBD2 on 6 matching bases. TRBV23-1 is an ORF, and what it does is uncertain. This CDR3 comprises 12 residues. Trimming took off 11 bases at V and 4 bases at J, with 12 bases between the two ends. CDR3 protein: CAAGTVYNEQFF. CDR3 coding DNA: TGCGCCGCCGGGACTGTGTACAATGAGCAGTTCTTC.

The chain is built from TRBV30 and TRBJ2-5; TRBD2 might be the D (5 bases). CDR1 and CDR2 (germline): GTSNPN, SVGIG (reference sequence). The length of the CDR3 is 13 residues. Trimming took off 0 bases at V and 9 bases at J, with 14 bases between the two ends. Here the CDR3 DNA reads TGTGCCTGGAGTGTAGCGGTCATCGGGGCCCAGTACTTC. It specifies CAWSVAVIGAQYF.

This chain links TRBV18 with TRBJ1-2, with 7 nucleotides matching TRBD1. V shed 1 base, J shed 4 bases, and the junction held 6 bases outside the gene matches. CDR1 is KGHSH and CDR2 is LQKENI in the germline V gene. The CDR3 loop spans 15 amino acids. The CDR3 is CASSPRQGNIYGYTF. The CDR3 DNA sequence: TGTGCCAGCTCACCACGACAGGGAAACATCTATGGCTACACCTTC.

This CDR3 reads CASSWTGGADGYTF. CDR3 in DNA: TGTGCCAGCAGCTGGACAGGGGGCGCAGATGGCTACACCTTC. The rearrangement uses TRBV27 and TRBJ1-2; 11 nucleotides agree with TRBD1. The CDR3 consists of 14 residues. The junction had 6 bases not matched to a gene; V was cut back by 6 bases and J by 6 bases. CDR1 and CDR2 (germline): MNHEY, SMNVEV (reference sequence).

The chain links TRBV21-1 to TRBJ1-1; TRBD1 reflects the table's D call only, with no check against the DNA. TRBV21-1 is labeled a pseudogene. The CDR3 has 16 amino acids. Written as DNA, the CDR3 is TGTGCCAGCAGCAAAGCGCCGGGGGGACAGGACACTGAAGCTTTCTTT. Its protein is CASSKAPGGQDTEAFF.

A single count supports this clone. V is TRBV6-1 and J is TRBJ2-4, with D possibly matching TRBD1 (5 bases). Trimming shortened V by 0 bases and J by 0 bases, and 9 bases separated the two germline ends. The CDR3 is made up of 16 amino acids. In germline, CDR1 is MNHNS, CDR2 SASEGT. CDR3 residues: CASSEAQTEAKNIQYF. The CDR3 DNA is TGTGCCAGCAGTGAAGCGCAGACAGAAGCCAAAAACATTCAGTACTTC.

The chain joins TRBV10-3 to TRBJ2-7, with 10 bases matching TRBD1. The J segment lost 2 bases and the V segment lost 4 bases, leaving 11 bases of the junction unmatched. This CDR3 is built from 17 residues. CDR1 and CDR2 (germline): ENHRY, SYGVKD. CDR3 nucleotides: TGTGCCATCAGTGCTCGTCCGGGACAGGGGTCGACCTACGAGCAGTACTTC. Encoded protein: CAISARPGQGSTYEQYF.